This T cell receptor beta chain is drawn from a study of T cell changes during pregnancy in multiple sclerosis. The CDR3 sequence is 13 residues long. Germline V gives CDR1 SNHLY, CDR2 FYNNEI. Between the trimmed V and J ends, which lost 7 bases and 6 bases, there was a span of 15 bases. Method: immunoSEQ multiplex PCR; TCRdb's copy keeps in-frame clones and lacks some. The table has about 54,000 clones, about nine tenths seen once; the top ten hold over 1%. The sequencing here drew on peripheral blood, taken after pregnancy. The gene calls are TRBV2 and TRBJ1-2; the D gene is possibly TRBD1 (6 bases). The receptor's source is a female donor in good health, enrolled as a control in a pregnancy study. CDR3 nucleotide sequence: TGTGCCAGCACCCTATGGGGGGGGCATGGCTACACCTTC. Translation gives CASTLWGGHGYTF.